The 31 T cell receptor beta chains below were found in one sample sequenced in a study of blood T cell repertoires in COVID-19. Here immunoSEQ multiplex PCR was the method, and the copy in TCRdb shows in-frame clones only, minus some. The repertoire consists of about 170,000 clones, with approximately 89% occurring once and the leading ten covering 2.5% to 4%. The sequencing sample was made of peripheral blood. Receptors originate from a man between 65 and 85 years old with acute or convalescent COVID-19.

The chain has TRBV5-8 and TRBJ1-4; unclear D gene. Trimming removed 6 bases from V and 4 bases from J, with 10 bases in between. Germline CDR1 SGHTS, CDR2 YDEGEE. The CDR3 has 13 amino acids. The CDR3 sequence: CASTRSGNEKLFF. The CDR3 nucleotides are TGTGCCAGCACCCGTTCGGGTAATGAAAAACTGTTTTTT.

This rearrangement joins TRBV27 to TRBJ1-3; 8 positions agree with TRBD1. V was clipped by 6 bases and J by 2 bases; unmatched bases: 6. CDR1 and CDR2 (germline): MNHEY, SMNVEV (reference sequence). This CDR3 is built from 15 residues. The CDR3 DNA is TGTGCCAGCAGGCCAGGGGGCGAGGCTGGAAACACCATATATTTT. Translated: CASRPGGEAGNTIYF.

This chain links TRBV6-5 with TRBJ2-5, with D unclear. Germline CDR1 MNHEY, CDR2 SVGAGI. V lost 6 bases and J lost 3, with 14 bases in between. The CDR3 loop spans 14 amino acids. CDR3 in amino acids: CASRERYAEETQYF. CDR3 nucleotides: TGTGCCAGCAGGGAGCGCTATGCGGAAGAGACCCAGTACTTC.

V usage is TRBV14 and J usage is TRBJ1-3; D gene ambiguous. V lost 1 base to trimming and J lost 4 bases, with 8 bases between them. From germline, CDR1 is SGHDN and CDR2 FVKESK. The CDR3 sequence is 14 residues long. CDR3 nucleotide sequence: TGTGCCAGCAGCCAAGTGACTGGAGGAAACACCATATATTTT. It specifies CASSQVTGGNTIYF.

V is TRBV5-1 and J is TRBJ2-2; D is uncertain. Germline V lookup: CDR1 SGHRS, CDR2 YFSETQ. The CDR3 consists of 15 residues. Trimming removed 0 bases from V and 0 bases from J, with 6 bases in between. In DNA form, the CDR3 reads TGCGCCAGCAGCTTGGGAGATCCGAACACCGGGGAGCTGTTTTTT. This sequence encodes CASSLGDPNTGELFF.

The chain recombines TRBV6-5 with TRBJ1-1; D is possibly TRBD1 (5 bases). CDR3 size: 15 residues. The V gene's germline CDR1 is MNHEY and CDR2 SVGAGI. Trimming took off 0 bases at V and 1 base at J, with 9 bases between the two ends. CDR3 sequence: CASSYSVGPNTEAFF. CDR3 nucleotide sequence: TGTGCCAGCAGTTACTCGGTGGGGCCGAACACTGAAGCTTTCTTT.

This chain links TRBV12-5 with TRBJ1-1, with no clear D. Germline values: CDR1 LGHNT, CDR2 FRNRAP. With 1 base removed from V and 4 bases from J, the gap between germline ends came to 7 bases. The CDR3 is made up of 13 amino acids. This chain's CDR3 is CASGLGGGTEAFF. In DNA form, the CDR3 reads TGTGCTAGTGGTTTGGGTGGCGGCACTGAAGCTTTCTTT.

The CDR3 DNA is TGTGCCAGCAGCTTGACGGGACAGGGAATGGGTGAGCAGTTCTTC. Its translation is CASSLTGQGMGEQFF. The rearrangement links TRBV11-3 to TRBJ2-1, with 9 bases fitting TRBD1. The V segment lost 3 bases and the J segment 9 bases; nucleotides outside the gene matches: 9. The germline gives CDR1 SGHNT, CDR2 YENEEA. CDR3 size: 15 residues.

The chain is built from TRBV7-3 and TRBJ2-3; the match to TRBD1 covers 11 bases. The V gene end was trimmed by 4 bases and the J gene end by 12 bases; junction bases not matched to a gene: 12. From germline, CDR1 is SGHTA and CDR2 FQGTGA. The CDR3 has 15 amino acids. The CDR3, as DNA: TGTGCCAGCAGCTCAGGGGACAGGGGGAGCTCTGCTCAGTATTTT. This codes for CASSSGDRGSSAQYF.

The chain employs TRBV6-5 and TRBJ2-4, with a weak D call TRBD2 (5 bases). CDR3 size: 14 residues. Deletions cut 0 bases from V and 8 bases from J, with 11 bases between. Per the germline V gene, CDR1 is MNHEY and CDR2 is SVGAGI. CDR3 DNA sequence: TGTGCCAGCAGTTACTCAAGCGGTGGGGACATTCAGTACTTC. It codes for CASSYSSGGDIQYF.

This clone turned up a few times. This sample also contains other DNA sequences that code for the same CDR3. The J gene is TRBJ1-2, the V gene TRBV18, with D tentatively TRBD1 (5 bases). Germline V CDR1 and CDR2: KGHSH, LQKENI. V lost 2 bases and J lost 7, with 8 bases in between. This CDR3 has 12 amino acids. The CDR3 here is CASSPGGGGYTF. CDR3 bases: TGTGCCAGCTCACCAGGGGGAGGTGGCTACACCTTC.

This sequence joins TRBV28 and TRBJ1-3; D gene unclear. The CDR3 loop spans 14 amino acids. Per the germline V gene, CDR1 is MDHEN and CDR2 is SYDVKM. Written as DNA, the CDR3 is TGTGCGATTAGTCATAGCTCCTCTGGAAACACCATATATTTT. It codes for CAISHSSSGNTIYF.

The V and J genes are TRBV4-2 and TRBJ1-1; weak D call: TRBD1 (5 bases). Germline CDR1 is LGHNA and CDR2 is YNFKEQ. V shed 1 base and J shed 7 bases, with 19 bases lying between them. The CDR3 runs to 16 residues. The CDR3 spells CASSQAFLGLLLEAFF. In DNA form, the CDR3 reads TGTGCCAGCAGCCAAGCTTTCTTGGGACTTCTCCTTGAAGCTTTCTTT.

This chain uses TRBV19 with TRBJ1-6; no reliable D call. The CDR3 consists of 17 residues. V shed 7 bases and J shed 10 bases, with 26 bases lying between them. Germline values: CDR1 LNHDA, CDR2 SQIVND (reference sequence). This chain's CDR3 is CASTLVSGRLAGSPLHF. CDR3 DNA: TGTGCCAGTACCCTCGTCTCAGGACGCCTCGCGGGATCACCCCTCCACTTT.

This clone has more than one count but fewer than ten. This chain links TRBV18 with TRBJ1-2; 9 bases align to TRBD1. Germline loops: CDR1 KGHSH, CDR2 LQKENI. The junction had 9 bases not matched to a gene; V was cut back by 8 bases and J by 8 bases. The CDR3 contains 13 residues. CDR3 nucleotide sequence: TGTGCCAGCGCGGATACAGGGGGCCGAGGCTACACCTTC. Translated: CASADTGGRGYTF.

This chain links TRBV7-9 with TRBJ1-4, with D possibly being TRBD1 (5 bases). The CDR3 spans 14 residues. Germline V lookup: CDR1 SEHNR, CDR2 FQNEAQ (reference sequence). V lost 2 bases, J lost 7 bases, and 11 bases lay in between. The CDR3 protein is CASSLQGSGEKLFF. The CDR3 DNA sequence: TGTGCCAGCAGCTTACAGGGCAGTGGTGAAAAACTGTTTTTT.

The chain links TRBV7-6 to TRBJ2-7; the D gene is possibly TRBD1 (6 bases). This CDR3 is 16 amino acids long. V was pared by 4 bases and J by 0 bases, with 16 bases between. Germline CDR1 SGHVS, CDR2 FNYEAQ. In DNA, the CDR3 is TGTGCCAGCAGCTACGAGACAGGCCTCTCCTCCTACGAGCAGTACTTC. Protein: CASSYETGLSSYEQYF.

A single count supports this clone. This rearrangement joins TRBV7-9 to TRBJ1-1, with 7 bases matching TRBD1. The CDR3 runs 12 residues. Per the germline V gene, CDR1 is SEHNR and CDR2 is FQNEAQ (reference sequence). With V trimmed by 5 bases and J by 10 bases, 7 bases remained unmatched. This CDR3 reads CASSHRQGRAFF. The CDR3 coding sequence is TGTGCCAGCAGCCATCGACAGGGTAGAGCTTTCTTT.

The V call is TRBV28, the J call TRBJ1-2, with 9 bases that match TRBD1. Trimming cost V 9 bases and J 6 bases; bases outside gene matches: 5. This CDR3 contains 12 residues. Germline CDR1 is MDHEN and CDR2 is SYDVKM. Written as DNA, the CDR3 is TGTGCCAGGTGGGACAGGGTCCATGGCTACACCTTC. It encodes CARWDRVHGYTF.

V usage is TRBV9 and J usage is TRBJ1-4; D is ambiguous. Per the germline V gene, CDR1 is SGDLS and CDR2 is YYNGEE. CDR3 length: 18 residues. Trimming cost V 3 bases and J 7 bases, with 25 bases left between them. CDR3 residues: CASSAGRGIPLGSEKLFF. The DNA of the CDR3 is TGTGCCAGCAGCGCAGGACGGGGAATCCCTCTAGGGAGTGAAAAACTGTTTTTT.

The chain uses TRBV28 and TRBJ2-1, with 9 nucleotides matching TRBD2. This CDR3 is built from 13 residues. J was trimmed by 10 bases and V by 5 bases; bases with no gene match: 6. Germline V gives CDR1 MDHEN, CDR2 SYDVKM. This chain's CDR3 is CASSAGGGVEQFF. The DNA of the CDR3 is TGTGCCAGCAGTGCGGGGGGGGGAGTGGAGCAGTTCTTC. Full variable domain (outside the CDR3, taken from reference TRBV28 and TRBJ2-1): DVKVTQSSRYLVKRTGEKVFLECVQDMDHENMFWYRQDPGLGLRLIYFSYDVKMKEKGDIPEGYSVSREKKERFSLILESASTNQTSMYLCASSAGGGVEQFFGPGTRLTVL.

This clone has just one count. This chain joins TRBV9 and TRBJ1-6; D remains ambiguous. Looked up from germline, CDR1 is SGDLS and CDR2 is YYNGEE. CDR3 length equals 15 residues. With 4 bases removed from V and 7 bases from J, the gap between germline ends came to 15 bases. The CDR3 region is CASSPDLRENSPLHF. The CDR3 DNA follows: TGTGCCAGCAGCCCTGATCTCCGGGAGAATTCACCCCTCCACTTT. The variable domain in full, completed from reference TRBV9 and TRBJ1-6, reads DSGVTQTPKHLITATGQRVTLRCSPRSGDLSVYWYQQSLDQGLQFLIQYYNGEERAKGNILERFSAQQFPDLHSELNLSSLELGDSALYFCASSPDLRENSPLHFGNGTRLTVT.

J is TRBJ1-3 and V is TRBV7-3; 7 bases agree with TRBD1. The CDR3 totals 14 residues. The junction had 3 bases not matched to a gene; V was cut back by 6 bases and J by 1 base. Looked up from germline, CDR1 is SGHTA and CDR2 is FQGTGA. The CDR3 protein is CASSPQGSGNTIYF. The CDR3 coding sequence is TGTGCCAGCAGTCCACAGGGGTCTGGAAACACCATATATTTT.

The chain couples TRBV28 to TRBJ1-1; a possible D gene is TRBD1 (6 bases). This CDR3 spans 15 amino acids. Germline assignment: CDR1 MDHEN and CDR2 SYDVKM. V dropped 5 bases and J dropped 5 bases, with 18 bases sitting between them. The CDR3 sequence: CASSGVGGASTEAFF. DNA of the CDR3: TGTGCCAGCAGTGGGGTTGGGGGGGCGAGTACTGAAGCTTTCTTT.

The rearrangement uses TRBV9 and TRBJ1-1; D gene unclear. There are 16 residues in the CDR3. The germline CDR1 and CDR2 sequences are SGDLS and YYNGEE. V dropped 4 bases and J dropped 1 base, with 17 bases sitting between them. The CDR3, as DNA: TGTGCCAGCAGCCGCTCCGTTGGAGAGGCGAACACTGAAGCTTTCTTT. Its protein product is CASSRSVGEANTEAFF.

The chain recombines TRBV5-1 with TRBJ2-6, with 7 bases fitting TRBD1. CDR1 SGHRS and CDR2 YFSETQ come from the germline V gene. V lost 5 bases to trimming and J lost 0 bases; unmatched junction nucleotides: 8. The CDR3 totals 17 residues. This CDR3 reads CASSPGQFSSGANVLTF. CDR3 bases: TGCGCCAGCAGTCCGGGACAGTTTAGCTCTGGGGCCAACGTCCTGACTTTC. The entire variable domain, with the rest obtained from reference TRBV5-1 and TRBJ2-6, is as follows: KAGVTQTPRYLIKTRGQQVTLSCSPISGHRSVSWYQQTPGQGLQFLFEYFSETQRNKGNFPGRFSGRQFSNSRSEMNVSTLELGDSALYLCASSPGQFSSGANVLTFGAGSRLTVL.

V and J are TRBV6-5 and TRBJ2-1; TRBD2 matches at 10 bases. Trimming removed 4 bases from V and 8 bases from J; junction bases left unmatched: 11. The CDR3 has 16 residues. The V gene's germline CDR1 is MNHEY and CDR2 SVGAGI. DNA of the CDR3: TGTGCCAGCAGTTCCGGGACTAGCGTCACGCTGGATGAGCAGTTCTTC. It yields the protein CASSSGTSVTLDEQFF.

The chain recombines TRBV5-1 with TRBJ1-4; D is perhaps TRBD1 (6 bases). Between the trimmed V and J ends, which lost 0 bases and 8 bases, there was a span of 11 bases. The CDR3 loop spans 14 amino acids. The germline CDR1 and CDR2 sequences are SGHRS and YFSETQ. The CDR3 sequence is CASSLDRVGEKLFF. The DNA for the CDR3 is TGCGCCAGCAGCTTGGACAGGGTTGGCGAAAAACTGTTTTTT. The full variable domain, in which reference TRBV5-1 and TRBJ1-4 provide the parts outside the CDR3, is KAGVTQTPRYLIKTRGQQVTLSCSPISGHRSVSWYQQTPGQGLQFLFEYFSETQRNKGNFPGRFSGRQFSNSRSEMNVSTLELGDSALYLCASSLDRVGEKLFFGSGTQLSVL.

The DNA of the CDR3 is TGTGCCAGCAGCCAAGGGGTGGGGCTCTGGAAGACCCAGTACTTC. It codes for CASSQGVGLWKTQYF. V is TRBV3-1 (or the pseudogene TRBV3-2) and J is TRBJ2-5; TRBD1 is a possible D gene (5 bases). V was cut by 1 base and J by 6 bases, with 15 bases left in between. Germline CDR1 and CDR2: LGHDT and YNNKEL (reference sequence). The CDR3 is 15 amino acids.

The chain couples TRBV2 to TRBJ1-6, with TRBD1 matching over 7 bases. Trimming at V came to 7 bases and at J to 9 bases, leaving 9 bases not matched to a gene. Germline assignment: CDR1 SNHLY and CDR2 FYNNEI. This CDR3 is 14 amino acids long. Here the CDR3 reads CASKKGAVGSPLHF. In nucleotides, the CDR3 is TGTGCCAGCAAGAAGGGGGCGGTCGGTTCACCCCTCCACTTT.

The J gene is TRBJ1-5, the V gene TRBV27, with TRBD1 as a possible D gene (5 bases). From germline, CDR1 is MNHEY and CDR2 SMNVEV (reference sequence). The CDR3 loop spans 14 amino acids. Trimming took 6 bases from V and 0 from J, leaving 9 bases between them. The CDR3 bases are TGTGCCAGCAGGATCGGGGGTAGCAATCAGCCCCAGCATTTT. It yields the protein CASRIGGSNQPQHF.